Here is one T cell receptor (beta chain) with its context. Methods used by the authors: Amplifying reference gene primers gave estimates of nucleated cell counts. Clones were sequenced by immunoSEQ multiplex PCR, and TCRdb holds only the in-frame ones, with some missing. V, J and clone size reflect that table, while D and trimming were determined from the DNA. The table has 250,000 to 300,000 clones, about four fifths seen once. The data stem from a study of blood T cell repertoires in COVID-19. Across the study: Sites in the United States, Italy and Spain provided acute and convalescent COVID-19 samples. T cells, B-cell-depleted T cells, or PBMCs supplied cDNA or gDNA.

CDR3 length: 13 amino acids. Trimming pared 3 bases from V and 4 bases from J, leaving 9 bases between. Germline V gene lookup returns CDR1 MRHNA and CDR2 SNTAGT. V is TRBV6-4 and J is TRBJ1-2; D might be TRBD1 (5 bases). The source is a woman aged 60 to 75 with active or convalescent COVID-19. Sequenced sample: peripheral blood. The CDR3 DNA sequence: TGTGCCAGCAGTGAGCGGGGGACCTATGGCTACACCTTC. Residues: CASSERGTYGYTF.